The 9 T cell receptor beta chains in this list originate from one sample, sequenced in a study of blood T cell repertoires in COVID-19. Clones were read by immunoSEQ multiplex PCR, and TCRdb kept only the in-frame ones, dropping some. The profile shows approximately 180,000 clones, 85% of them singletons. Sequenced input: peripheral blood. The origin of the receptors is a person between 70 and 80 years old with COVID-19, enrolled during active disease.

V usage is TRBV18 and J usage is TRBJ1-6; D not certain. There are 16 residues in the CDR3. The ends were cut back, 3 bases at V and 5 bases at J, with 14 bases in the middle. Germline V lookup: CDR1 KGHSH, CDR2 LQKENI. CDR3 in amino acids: CASSPFEAVNNSPLHF. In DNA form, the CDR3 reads TGTGCCAGCTCACCCTTCGAAGCGGTGAATAATTCACCCCTCCACTTT.

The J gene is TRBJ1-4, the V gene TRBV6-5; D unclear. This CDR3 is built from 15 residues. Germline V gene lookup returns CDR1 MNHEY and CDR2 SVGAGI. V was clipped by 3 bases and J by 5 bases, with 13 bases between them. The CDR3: CASSYGSGGNEKLFF. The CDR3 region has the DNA TGTGCCAGCAGTTATGGATCGGGAGGAAATGAAAAACTGTTTTTT.

The CDR3 protein is CASRTGFTNYGYTF. CDR3 in DNA: TGTGCCAGCAGGACAGGCTTTACTAACTATGGCTACACCTTC. The rearrangement uses TRBV28 and TRBJ1-2; a weak D match, TRBD1 (6 bases). CDR1 is MDHEN, CDR2 SYDVKM, per germline. The CDR3 extends over 14 amino acids. The germline V and J ends were trimmed by 6 bases and 0 bases, with 11 bases remaining between them.

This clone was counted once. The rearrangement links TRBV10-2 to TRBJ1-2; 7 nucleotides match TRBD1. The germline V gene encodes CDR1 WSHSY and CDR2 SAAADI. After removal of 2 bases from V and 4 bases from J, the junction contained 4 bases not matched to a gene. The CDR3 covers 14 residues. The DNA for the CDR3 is TGCGCCAGCAGTGAGACGACAGGGCCCTATGGCTACACCTTC. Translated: CASSETTGPYGYTF.

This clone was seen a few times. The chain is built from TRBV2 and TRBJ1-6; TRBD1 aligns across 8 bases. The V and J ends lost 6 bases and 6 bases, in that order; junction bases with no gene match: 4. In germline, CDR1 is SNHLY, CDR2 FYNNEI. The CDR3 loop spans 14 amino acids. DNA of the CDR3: TGTGCCAGCAGGACAGACAGGGGTAATTCACCCCTCCACTTT. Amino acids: CASRTDRGNSPLHF. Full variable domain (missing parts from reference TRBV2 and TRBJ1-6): EPEVTQTPSHQVTQMGQEVILRCVPISNHLYFYWYRQILGQKVEFLVSFYNNEISEKSEIFDDQFSVERPDGSNFTLKIRSTKLEDSAMYFCASRTDRGNSPLHFGNGTRLTVT.

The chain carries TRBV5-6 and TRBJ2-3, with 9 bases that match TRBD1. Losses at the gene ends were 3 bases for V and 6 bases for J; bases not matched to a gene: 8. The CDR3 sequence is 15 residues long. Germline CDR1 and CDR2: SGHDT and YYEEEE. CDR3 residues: CASSYGTGKSDTQYF. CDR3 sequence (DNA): TGTGCCAGCAGCTATGGGACAGGGAAATCGGATACGCAGTATTTT.

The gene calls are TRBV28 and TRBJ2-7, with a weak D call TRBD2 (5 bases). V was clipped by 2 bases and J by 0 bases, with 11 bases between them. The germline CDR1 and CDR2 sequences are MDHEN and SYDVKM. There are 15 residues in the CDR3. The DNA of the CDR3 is TGTGCCAGCAGTTTAGAACCGGACTTCTCCTACGAGCAGTACTTC. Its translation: CASSLEPDFSYEQYF.

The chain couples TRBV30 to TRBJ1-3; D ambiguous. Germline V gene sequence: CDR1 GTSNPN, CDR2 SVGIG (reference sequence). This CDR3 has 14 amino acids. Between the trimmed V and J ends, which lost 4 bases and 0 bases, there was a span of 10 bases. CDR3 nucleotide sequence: TGTGCCTGGACGGCCGGGGACTCTGGAAACACCATATATTTT. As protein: CAWTAGDSGNTIYF.

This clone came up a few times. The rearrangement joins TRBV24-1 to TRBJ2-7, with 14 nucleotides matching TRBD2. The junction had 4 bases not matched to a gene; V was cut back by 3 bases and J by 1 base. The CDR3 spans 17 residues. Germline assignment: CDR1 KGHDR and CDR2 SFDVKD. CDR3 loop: CATSDPGTSGGSYEQYF. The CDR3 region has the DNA TGTGCCACCAGTGATCCAGGGACTAGCGGGGGATCCTACGAGCAGTACTTC.